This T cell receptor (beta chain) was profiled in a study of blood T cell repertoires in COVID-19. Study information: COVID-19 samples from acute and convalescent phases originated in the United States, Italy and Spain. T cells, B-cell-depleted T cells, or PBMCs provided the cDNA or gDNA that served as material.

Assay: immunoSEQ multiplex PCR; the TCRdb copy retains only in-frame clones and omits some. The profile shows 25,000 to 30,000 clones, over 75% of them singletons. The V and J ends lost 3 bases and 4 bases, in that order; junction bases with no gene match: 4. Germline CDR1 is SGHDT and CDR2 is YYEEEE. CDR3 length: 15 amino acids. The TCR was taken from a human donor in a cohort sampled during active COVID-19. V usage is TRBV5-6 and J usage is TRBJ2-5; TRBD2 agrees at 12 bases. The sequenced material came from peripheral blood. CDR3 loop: CASSSTSGGRETQYF. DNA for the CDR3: TGTGCCAGCAGCTCTACTAGCGGGGGGAGAGAGACCCAGTACTTC.